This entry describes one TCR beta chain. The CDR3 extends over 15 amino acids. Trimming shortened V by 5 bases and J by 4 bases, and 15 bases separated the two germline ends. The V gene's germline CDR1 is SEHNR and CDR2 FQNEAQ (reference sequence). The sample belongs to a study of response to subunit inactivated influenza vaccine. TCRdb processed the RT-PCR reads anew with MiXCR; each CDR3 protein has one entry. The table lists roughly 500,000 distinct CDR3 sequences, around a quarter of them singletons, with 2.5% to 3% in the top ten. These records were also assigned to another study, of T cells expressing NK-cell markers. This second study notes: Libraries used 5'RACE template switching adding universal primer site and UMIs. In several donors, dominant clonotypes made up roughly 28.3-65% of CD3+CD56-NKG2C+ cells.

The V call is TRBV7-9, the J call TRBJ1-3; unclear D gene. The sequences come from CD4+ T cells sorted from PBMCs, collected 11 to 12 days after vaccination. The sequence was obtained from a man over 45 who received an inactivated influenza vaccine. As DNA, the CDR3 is TGTGCCAGCAGCCGGCCCTCGGGCGGCGGAAACACCATATATTTT. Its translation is CASSRPSGGGNTIYF.